This T cell receptor beta chain was profiled in a study of T cell repertoires in cytomegalovirus infection. Across the whole study: A matching HLA type, together with CMV infection, was signaled by public TCR beta signatures.

This clonotype was counted only a few times. Its antigen remains unidentified. Trimming cost V 5 bases and J 0 bases, with 14 bases left between them. The germline gives CDR1 DFQATT, CDR2 SNEGSKA (reference sequence). CDR3 size: 16 residues. Whole-study findings and limits: HLA-C-restricted, CMV-specific TCR beta clonotypes were dominant ex vivo.

From the reads, TCRdb called clonotypes with MiXCR, one entry per CDR3 protein. The data contain about 260,000 distinct CDR3 sequences, roughly an eighth of them singletons. Specimen: PBMCs. This receptor was identified in a human donor in good health (CMV status not recorded). Some clones in this sample may be carry-over from other donors' samples. The chain links TRBV20-1 to TRBJ2-6; possibly TRBD2 for D (6 bases). The CDR3 sequence is CSASRDSRSGANVLTF. The DNA for the CDR3 is TGCAGTGCTTCCCGGGACTCCCGCTCTGGGGCCAACGTCCTGACTTTC.